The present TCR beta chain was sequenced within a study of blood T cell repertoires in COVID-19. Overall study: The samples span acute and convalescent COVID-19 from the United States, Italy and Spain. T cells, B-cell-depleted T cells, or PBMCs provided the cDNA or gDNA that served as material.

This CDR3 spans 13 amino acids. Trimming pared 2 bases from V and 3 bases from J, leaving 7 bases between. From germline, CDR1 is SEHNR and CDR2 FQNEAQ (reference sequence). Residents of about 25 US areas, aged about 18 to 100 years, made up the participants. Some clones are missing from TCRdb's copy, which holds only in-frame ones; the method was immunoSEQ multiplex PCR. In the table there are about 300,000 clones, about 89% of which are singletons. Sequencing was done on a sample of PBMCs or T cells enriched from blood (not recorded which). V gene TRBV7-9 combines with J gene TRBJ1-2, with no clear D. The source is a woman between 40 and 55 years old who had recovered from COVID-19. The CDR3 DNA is TGTGCCAGCAGCTTAACTTCCTACTATGGCTACACCTTC. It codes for CASSLTSYYGYTF.